Given below is one T cell receptor (beta chain) in context. The length of the CDR3 is 16 residues. Germline-derived CDR1 and CDR2 are SNHLY and FYNNEI. J lost 4 bases, V lost 2 bases, and 6 bases had no gene match. This sample was taken from a study of T cells in localized non-small cell lung cancer. Assay used: immunoSEQ multiplex PCR; TCRdb lists only in-frame clones, some missing. The table includes about 46,000 clones, 65% to 90% detected once. The sequencing used peripheral blood mononuclear cells, collected before any cancer treatment. The TCR sequence derives from a man aged 40-75 years with stage III lung adenocarcinoma. The V gene is TRBV2, the J gene TRBJ1-2; 11 bases line up with TRBD1. In DNA form, the CDR3 reads TGTGCCAGCAGTGAAAGGGGACAGGGGGACCTCTATGGCTACACCTTC. Residues: CASSERGQGDLYGYTF.